A selection of T cell receptor beta chains follows, all from one sample in a study of blood T cell repertoires in COVID-19. The protocol was immunoSEQ multiplex PCR, while the TCRdb copy is restricted to in-frame clones and leaves out a portion. Among 35,000 to 45,000 clones listed, 92% were seen once. Sequencing was carried out using peripheral blood. The receptors were gathered from a man between 50 and 59 years old with active COVID-19. The CDR3 runs from the conserved cysteine through the conserved F or W. D genes are given only for firm matches. Rows give clone size only sometimes, using once, few, many, or a class for an expanded clone.

TRBV5-4	TRBJ2-1	TRBD2	.	TGTGCCAGCAGCTTGGGCGGGAGTGCCTACAATGAGCAGTTCTTC	CASSLGGSAYNEQFF
TRBV6-4	TRBJ2-1	TRBD2	few	TGTGCCAGCAGTGACTCGACTAGCGGGAGCAATGAGCAGTTCTTC	CASSDSTSGSNEQFF
TRBV12-3/TRBV12-4	TRBJ2-5	TRBD2	.	TGTGCCAGCAGCCTAGCGGCCCAAGAGACCCAGTACTTC	CASSLAAQETQYF
TRBV11-2	TRBJ1-1	.	.	TGTGCCAGCAGCTTAGAGAACAGGTACACTGAAGCTTTCTTT	CASSLENRYTEAFF
TRBV6-5	TRBJ2-7	.	.	TGTGCCAGCAGGGACTGGGGCTACGAGCAGTACTTC	CASRDWGYEQYF
TRBV3-1/TRBV3-2	TRBJ2-7	TRBD2	.	TGTGCCAGCAGCCTTCGACTAGCGGACTACGAGCAGTACTTC	CASSLRLADYEQYF
TRBV18	TRBJ2-2	TRBD2	.	TGTGCCAGCTCAATGGGACTAGCGGGACAATCCGGGGAGCTGTTTTTT	CASSMGLAGQSGELFF
TRBV4-1	TRBJ2-4	.	.	TGCGCCAGCAGCCAAGATATCCAAAACATTCAGTACTTC	CASSQDIQNIQYF
TRBV5-5	TRBJ2-7	TRBD1	once	TGTGCCAGCAGCTTGCGACAGGGGGCGACCGAGCAGTACTTC	CASSLRQGATEQYF
TRBV10-1	TRBJ2-1	TRBD2	.	TGCGCCAGCAGTGTGGGCGGGAGGACTTCTAATGAGCAGTTCTTC	CASSVGGRTSNEQFF
TRBV9	TRBJ2-3	.	.	TGTGCCAGCAGCGTAGATATGGTAGCAAAAGATACGCAGTATTTT	CASSVDMVAKDTQYF
TRBV10-1	TRBJ2-1	.	.	TGCGCCAGCAGTGAGTCGGGGCCGGATAATGAGCAGTTCTTC	CASSESGPDNEQFF
TRBV7-9	TRBJ1-3	.	.	TGTGCCAGCAGCTTCTACACAAGCGCTGGAAACACCATATATTTT	CASSFYTSAGNTIYF
TRBV7-2	TRBJ2-4	TRBD1	.	TGTGCCAGCAGCCTGACTACAGGGGTAGCCAAAAACATTCAGTACTTC	CASSLTTGVAKNIQYF
TRBV9	TRBJ2-1	TRBD1	.	TGTGCCAGCAGCGTAGAACAGGGGCAAGGTCTGGTCAATGAGCAGTTCTTC	CASSVEQGQGLVNEQFF
TRBV5-6	TRBJ2-7	.	.	TGTGCCAGCAGCTTGCGAGGGTCCTACGAGCAGTACTTC	CASSLRGSYEQYF
TRBV5-8	TRBJ2-7	TRBD2	once	TGTGCCAGCACCAGACTAGCGGGAGGCCCCTACGAGCAGTACTTC	CASTRLAGGPYEQYF
TRBV3-1/TRBV3-2	TRBJ2-7	.	.	TGTGCCAGCAGCCCGGGGACTCCCCCTCGAGAGCAGTACTTC	CASSPGTPPREQYF
TRBV27	TRBJ2-2	TRBD2	once	TGTGCCAGCAGTTTATCGCTAGCGGGAGTGGGGAGCACCGGGGAGCTGTTTTTT	CASSLSLAGVGSTGELFF
TRBV6-1	TRBJ2-7	TRBD2	.	TGTGCCAGCAGTGATGTTAGCGGGAGGGCCAGGGGCGAGCAGTACTTC	CASSDVSGRARGEQYF